This is a list of T cell receptor beta chains from one sample in a study of blood T cell repertoires in COVID-19. The table came from immunoSEQ multiplex PCR; TCRdb's copy has only in-frame clones and leaves some out. The sample carries about 250,000 clones, roughly 86% recorded once. Material: PBMCs or T cells enriched from blood (not recorded which). These TCRs come from a woman aged 25 to 39 with acute COVID-19. Both conserved end residues are part of each CDR3. The D gene is left open where the match is weak. The listing skips clone size in some rows; elsewhere it reads once, few, many or a size class.

D gene | J gene | V gene | clone size | CDR3 DNA | CDR3 protein
TRBD1 | TRBJ1-1 | TRBV28 | NA | TGTGCCAGCAGTTCACACCCGGGACAGGGGAACACTGAAGCTTTCTTT | CASSSHPGQGNTEAFF
TRBD2 | TRBJ2-5 | TRBV15 | few | TGTGCCACCAGCAGAGATCGTGGGCGGGGGGCAATAGAGACCCAGTACTTC | CATSRDRGRGAIETQYF
TRBD1 | TRBJ1-1 | TRBV5-1 | NA | TGCGCCAGCAGCGTCAGGGGGGTCACTGAAGCTTTCTTT | CASSVRGVTEAFF
NA | TRBJ2-1 | TRBV2 | NA | TGTGCCAGCAGTGAAGCGGGGGGACCCTACAATGAGCAGTTCTTC | CASSEAGGPYNEQFF
TRBD1 | TRBJ1-2 | TRBV19 | NA | TGTGCCAGTAGTATCTCGACAGGGCCCTATGGCTACACCTTC | CASSISTGPYGYTF
TRBD2 | TRBJ2-1 | TRBV15 | NA | TGTGCCACGAAGGGTGGTACTAGCGGGGGCGATGAGCAGTTCTTC | CATKGGTSGGDEQFF
NA | TRBJ2-7 | TRBV7-6 | NA | TGTGCCAGCAGCCCAGGGACATTTGACTACGAGCAGTACTTC | CASSPGTFDYEQYF
NA | TRBJ2-2 | TRBV5-6 | NA | TGTGCCAGCAGCTGGAGGCGGGGGACACCTAACACCGGGGAGCTGTTTTTT | CASSWRRGTPNTGELFF
TRBD1 | TRBJ2-3 | TRBV12-5 | NA | TGTGCTAGTGGTAACTCAATACAGGGGGCCGGAGATACGCAGTATTTT | CASGNSIQGAGDTQYF
NA | TRBJ2-5 | TRBV11-3 | NA | TGTGCCAGCAGCTTATCTTTCAGGGGAGAGACCCAGTACTTC | CASSLSFRGETQYF
TRBD2 | TRBJ2-1 | TRBV6-4 | NA | TGTGCCAGCAGTGAGGGACTAGAAGTCCATGAGCAGTTCTTC | CASSEGLEVHEQFF
TRBD1 | TRBJ1-4 | TRBV7-9 | NA | TGTGCCAGCAGCTTAGTGGGACAGGGGGCGGCTAATGAAAAACTGTTTTTT | CASSLVGQGAANEKLFF
TRBD2 | TRBJ2-1 | TRBV11-2 | NA | TGTGCCAGCAGCCCCGGGACTAGCGGGGGGAGGGATGAGCAGTTCTTC | CASSPGTSGGRDEQFF
NA | TRBJ2-1 | TRBV7-9 | NA | TGTGCCAGCAGCCCGGGGGTCAATGAGCAGTTCTTC | CASSPGVNEQFF
NA | TRBJ2-1 | TRBV27 | once | TGTGCCAGCAGGCTAGGGGGCTCCTACAATGAGCAGTTCTTC | CASRLGGSYNEQFF
NA | TRBJ1-2 | TRBV29-1 | NA | TGCAGCGCTGAGGACAGTTTCTTCTATGGCTACACCTTC | CSAEDSFFYGYTF
TRBD1 | TRBJ2-1 | TRBV25-1 | NA | TGTGCCAGCAGTGCCGAGACAGGGTTATCCTACAATGAGCAGTTCTTC | CASSAETGLSYNEQFF
TRBD2 | TRBJ2-2 | TRBV6-4 | NA | TGTGCCAGCAGTGACCATCTAGCGGGTTCTAACACCGGGGAGCTGTTTTTT | CASSDHLAGSNTGELFF